What follows are 18 T cell receptor beta chains derived from one specimen sequenced in a study of spatial heterogeneity in lung cancer. TCRdb used MiXCR to reprocess the 5' RACE reads, holding one entry per CDR3 protein. The table records about 23,000 distinct CDR3 sequences, around 5.1% of them present only once. Regarding time point: sample taken at primary tumor resection. Source: PBMCs, taken at surgery. These receptors were collected from a male donor with early-stage non-small cell lung cancer.

This clonotype was recorded at least ten times. This chain connects TRBV6-1 to TRBJ1-1; D uncertain. The germline V and J ends were trimmed by 0 bases and 6 bases, with 8 bases remaining between them. This CDR3 region has 13 residues. Germline lookup yields CDR1 MNHNS and CDR2 SASEGT. This CDR3 is CASSEALGPEAFF. CDR3 coding DNA: TGTGCCAGCAGTGAAGCGCTTGGCCCTGAAGCTTTCTTT.

Many counts were recorded for this clonotype. The chain links TRBV19 to TRBJ2-7, with D maybe TRBD1 (5 bases). Germline CDR1 is LNHDA and CDR2 is SQIVND (reference sequence). CDR3 length: 13 amino acids. The V end lost 8 bases, the J end lost 1 base, and 12 bases lay between the germline ends. The CDR3, as DNA: TGTGCCAGTTCGAGGCAGGGTTCCTACGAGCAGTACTTC. Translated: CASSRQGSYEQYF.

V usage is TRBV27 and J usage is TRBJ2-3, with 7 positions matching TRBD1. The CDR3 has 14 amino acids. The V gene end was trimmed by 5 bases and the J gene end by 6 bases; junction bases not matched to a gene: 8. The germline CDR1 and CDR2 sequences are MNHEY and SMNVEV (reference sequence). CDR3 amino acids: CASSQRTGLDTQYF. CDR3 DNA: TGTGCCAGCAGTCAACGGACAGGCCTCGATACGCAGTATTTT.

There are many counts of this clonotype. J is TRBJ1-1 and V is TRBV5-1, with 10 bases identical to TRBD1. Germline CDR1 and CDR2: SGHRS and YFSETQ. V dropped 4 bases and J dropped 5; count of bases not matched to a gene: 8. The CDR3 is 15 residues long. The chain's CDR3 is CASSPGDRGGTEAFF. As DNA, the CDR3 is TGCGCCAGCAGCCCAGGGGACAGGGGTGGAACTGAAGCTTTCTTT. Complete variable domain (other parts from reference TRBV5-1 and TRBJ1-1): KAGVTQTPRYLIKTRGQQVTLSCSPISGHRSVSWYQQTPGQGLQFLFEYFSETQRNKGNFPGRFSGRQFSNSRSEMNVSTLELGDSALYLCASSPGDRGGTEAFFGQGTRLTVV.

The sample holds many counts of this clonotype. V usage is TRBV7-2 and J usage is TRBJ2-3, with D uncertain. Germline-derived CDR1 and CDR2 are SGHTA and FQGNSA. V lost 5 bases and J 2 bases, leaving 5 bases between the germline ends. The CDR3 is 12 residues long. This chain's CDR3 is CASSPYTDTQYF. DNA of the CDR3: TGTGCCAGCAGCCCCTACACAGATACGCAGTATTTT.

This clonotype was counted ten times or more. The rearrangement uses TRBV7-2 and TRBJ2-6; 7 bases match TRBD1. Looked up from germline, CDR1 is SGHTA and CDR2 is FQGNSA. The CDR3 has 17 residues. V gave up 4 bases and J gave up 0 bases; unmatched junction bases: 6. The CDR3 loop reads CASSSGTAPSGANVLTF. Written as DNA, the CDR3 is TGTGCCAGCAGCTCCGGGACAGCACCCTCTGGGGCCAACGTCCTGACTTTC. Full variable domain (rest looked up from reference TRBV7-2 and TRBJ2-6): GAGVSQSPSNKVTEKGKDVELRCDPISGHTALYWYRQSLGQGLEFLIYFQGNSAPDKSGLPSDRFSAERTGGSVSTLTIQRTQQEDSAVYLCASSSGTAPSGANVLTFGAGSRLTVL.

The chain joins TRBV28 to TRBJ2-7; TRBD1 matches 9 bases. Germline lookup yields CDR1 MDHEN and CDR2 SYDVKM. V was clipped by 6 bases and J by 3 bases; unmatched bases: 12. There are 16 residues in the CDR3. CDR3 nucleotides: TGTGCCAGCAGGAGCTGGTCCGGGACAGGGTTCTACGAGCAGTACTTC. Amino acid sequence: CASRSWSGTGFYEQYF.

Sample share makes this clonotype medium-sized. The J gene is TRBJ2-3, the V gene TRBV5-1, with D perhaps TRBD1 (6 bases). CDR1 is SGHRS, CDR2 YFSETQ, per germline. This CDR3 region has 13 residues. Trimming took 3 bases from V and 1 from J, leaving 6 bases between them. The CDR3: CASSWTGTDTQYF. The DNA for the CDR3 is TGCGCCAGCAGCTGGACAGGCACAGATACGCAGTATTTT.

This clonotype was counted only a few times. The chain is built from TRBV2 and TRBJ2-3, with 7 nucleotides matching TRBD1. There are 15 residues in the CDR3. The V segment lost 3 bases and the J segment 5 bases; nucleotides outside the gene matches: 8. Germline loops: CDR1 SNHLY, CDR2 FYNNEI. CDR3 in DNA: TGTGCCAGCAGTGAGCAGACAGGGCCGGGAGATACGCAGTATTTT. It encodes CASSEQTGPGDTQYF.

This clonotype was found many times. The chain has TRBV29-1 and TRBJ1-3; D is uncertain. Trimming stripped 0 bases from V and 0 bases from J, with 6 bases between. The germline V gene encodes CDR1 SQVTM and CDR2 ANQGSEA. The CDR3 is made up of 14 amino acids. As DNA, the CDR3 is TGCAGCGTTGAAGATTCTTCCTCTGGAAACACCATATATTTT. Amino acids: CSVEDSSSGNTIYF.

This clonotype occurred many times. V usage is TRBV7-9 and J usage is TRBJ1-2; 10 nucleotides align to TRBD1. This CDR3 comprises 17 residues. The germline V gene encodes CDR1 SEHNR and CDR2 FQNEAQ (reference sequence). The V and J ends lost 2 bases and 1 base, in that order; junction bases with no gene match: 7. The DNA for the CDR3 is TGTGCCAGCAGCTTATACGGGACAGGGGTCGGTAACTATGGCTACACCTTC. It specifies CASSLYGTGVGNYGYTF. Full variable domain (remainder filled in from reference TRBV7-9 and TRBJ1-2): DTGVSQNPRHKITKRGQNVTFRCDPISEHNRLYWYRQTLGQGPEFLTYFQNEAQLEKSRLLSDRFSAERPKGSFSTLEIQRTEQGDSAMYLCASSLYGTGVGNYGYTFGSGTRLTVV.

This clonotype was detected many times. The rearrangement links TRBV6-2 or TRBV6-3 to TRBJ2-5; D is tentatively TRBD1 or TRBD2 (6 bases each). Per germline, CDR1 MNHEY and CDR2 SVGEGT. Trimming pared 1 base from V and 2 bases from J, leaving 14 bases between. CDR3 length: 16 amino acids. This chain's CDR3 is CASSYWTGAAQETQYF. The CDR3 DNA reads as TGTGCCAGCAGTTACTGGACGGGGGCGGCTCAAGAGACCCAGTACTTC.

This clonotype has at least ten counts. This chain links TRBV28 with TRBJ2-4; D is undetermined. The CDR3 runs to 14 residues. The germline V gene encodes CDR1 MDHEN and CDR2 SYDVKM. Trimming removed 1 base from V and 3 bases from J, with 7 bases in between. The CDR3, as DNA: TGTGCCAGCAGTTTATATAAAGACAAAAACATTCAGTACTTC. It specifies CASSLYKDKNIQYF.

This clonotype was seen repeatedly, ten times or more. One end of the junction does not line up with germline, which may come from a read error. The genes are TRBV3-1 and TRBJ2-7; 7 bases line up with TRBD2. The CDR3 loop spans 16 amino acids. The germline gives CDR1 LGHDT, CDR2 YNNKEL (reference sequence). DNA for the CDR3: TGTGCCAGCAGCCAAGATCGGGGGAGGGCCCTCTACGTGCAGTACTTC. It yields the protein CASSQDRGRALYVQYF.

This clonotype was counted many times. V usage is TRBV10-3 and J usage is TRBJ2-1; TRBD2 might be the D (6 bases). The CDR3 covers 15 residues. The germline V and J ends were trimmed by 6 bases and 9 bases, with 21 bases remaining between them. Germline V lookup: CDR1 ENHRY, CDR2 SYGVKD. CDR3 region: CAISPGRGWEGEQFF. DNA for the CDR3: TGTGCCATCAGCCCTGGTCGGGGGTGGGAAGGTGAGCAGTTCTTC.

This clonotype was counted many times. The rearrangement joins TRBV20-1 to TRBJ2-1; 10 nucleotides align to TRBD2. CDR1 is DFQATT and CDR2 is SNEGSKA in the germline V gene (reference sequence). Losses at the gene ends were 6 bases for V and 2 bases for J; bases not matched to a gene: 4. The CDR3 runs to 14 residues. CDR3 protein: CSAILAGTYNEQFF. The CDR3 nucleotides read TGCAGTGCCATACTAGCGGGGACCTACAATGAGCAGTTCTTC.

At least ten counts were recorded for this clonotype. CDR3 protein: CASSRGSLVDEQFF. The CDR3, as DNA: TGCGCCAGCAGCAGAGGGTCTCTGGTCGATGAGCAGTTCTTC. The gene calls are TRBV5-1 and TRBJ2-1; TRBD2 might be the D (5 bases). Trimming cost V 4 bases and J 8 bases, with 16 bases left between them. Per germline, CDR1 SGHRS and CDR2 YFSETQ. The CDR3 sequence is 14 residues long. The complete variable domain, with remaining parts taken from reference TRBV5-1 and TRBJ2-1, reads KAGVTQTPRYLIKTRGQQVTLSCSPISGHRSVSWYQQTPGQGLQFLFEYFSETQRNKGNFPGRFSGRQFSNSRSEMNVSTLELGDSALYLCASSRGSLVDEQFFGPGTRLTVL.

This clonotype was observed many times. J is TRBJ2-3 and V is TRBV12-3 or TRBV12-4, with 7 bases identical to TRBD2. This CDR3 is 14 amino acids long. The J segment lost 5 bases and the V segment lost 3 bases, leaving 5 bases of the junction unmatched. CDR3 in amino acids: CASSFGGVGDTQYF. CDR3 DNA: TGTGCCAGCAGTTTTGGGGGGGTGGGAGATACGCAGTATTTT.